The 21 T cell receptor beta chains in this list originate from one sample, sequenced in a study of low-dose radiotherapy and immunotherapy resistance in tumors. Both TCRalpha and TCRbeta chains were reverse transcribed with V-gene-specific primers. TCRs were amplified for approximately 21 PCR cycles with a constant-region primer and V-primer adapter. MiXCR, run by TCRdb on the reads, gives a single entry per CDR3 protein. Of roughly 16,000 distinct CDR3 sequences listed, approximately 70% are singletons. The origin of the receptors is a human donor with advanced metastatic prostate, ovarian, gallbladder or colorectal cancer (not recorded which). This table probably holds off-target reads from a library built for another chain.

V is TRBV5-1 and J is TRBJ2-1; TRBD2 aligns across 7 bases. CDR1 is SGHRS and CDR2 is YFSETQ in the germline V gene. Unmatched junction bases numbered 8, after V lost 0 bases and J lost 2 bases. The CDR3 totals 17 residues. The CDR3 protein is CASSLGAASGTYNEQFF. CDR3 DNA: TGCGCCAGCAGCTTGGGGGCGGCTAGCGGAACCTACAATGAGCAGTTCTTC.

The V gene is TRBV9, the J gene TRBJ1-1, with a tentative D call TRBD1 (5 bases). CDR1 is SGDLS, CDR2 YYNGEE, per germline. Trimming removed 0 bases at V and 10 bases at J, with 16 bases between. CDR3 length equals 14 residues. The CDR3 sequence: CASSVGGEFVGAFF. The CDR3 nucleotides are TGTGCCAGCAGCGTAGGAGGGGAGTTCGTAGGAGCTTTCTTT.

CDR3 amino acids: CASRCEQFF. In nucleotides, the CDR3 is TGTGCCAGCAGGTGCGAGCAGTTCTTC. The V call is TRBV11-1, the J call TRBJ2-1; D ambiguous. The CDR3 totals 9 residues. CDR1 SGHAT and CDR2 FQDESV come from the germline V gene (reference sequence). Trimming pared 6 bases from V and 10 bases from J, leaving 4 bases between.

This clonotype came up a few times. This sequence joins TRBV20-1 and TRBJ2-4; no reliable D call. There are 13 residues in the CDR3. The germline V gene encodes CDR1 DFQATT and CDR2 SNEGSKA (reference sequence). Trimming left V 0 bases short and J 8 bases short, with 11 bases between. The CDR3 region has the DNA TGCAGTGCTAGAGATAGGGCTGGGGACATTCAGTACTTC. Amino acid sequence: CSARDRAGDIQYF.

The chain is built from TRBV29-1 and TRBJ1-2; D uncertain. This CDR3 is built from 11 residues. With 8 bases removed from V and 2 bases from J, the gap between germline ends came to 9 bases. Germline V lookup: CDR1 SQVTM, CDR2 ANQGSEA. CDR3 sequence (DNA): TGCAGCCACAAGGGAAACTATGGCTACACCTTC. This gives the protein CSHKGNYGYTF.

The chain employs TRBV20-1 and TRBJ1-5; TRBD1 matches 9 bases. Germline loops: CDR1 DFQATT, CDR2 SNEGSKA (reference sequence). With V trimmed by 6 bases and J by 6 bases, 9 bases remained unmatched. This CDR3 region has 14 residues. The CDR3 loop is CSAGGQGSGQPQHF. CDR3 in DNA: TGCAGTGCAGGGGGACAGGGTAGCGGTCAGCCCCAGCATTTT.

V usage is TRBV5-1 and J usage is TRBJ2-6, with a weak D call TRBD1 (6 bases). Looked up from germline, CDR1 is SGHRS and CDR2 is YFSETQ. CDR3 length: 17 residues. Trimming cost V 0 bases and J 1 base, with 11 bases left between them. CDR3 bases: TGCGCCAGCAGCTTGGGGTTCCAGGGGTCTGGGGCCAACGTCCTGACTTTC. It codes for CASSLGFQGSGANVLTF.

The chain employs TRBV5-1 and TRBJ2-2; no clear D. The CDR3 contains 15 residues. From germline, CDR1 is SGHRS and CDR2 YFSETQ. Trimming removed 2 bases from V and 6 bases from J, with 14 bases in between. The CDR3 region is CASSLTGTVAGELFF. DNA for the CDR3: TGCGCCAGCAGCTTAACTGGTACCGTCGCCGGGGAGCTGTTTTTT.

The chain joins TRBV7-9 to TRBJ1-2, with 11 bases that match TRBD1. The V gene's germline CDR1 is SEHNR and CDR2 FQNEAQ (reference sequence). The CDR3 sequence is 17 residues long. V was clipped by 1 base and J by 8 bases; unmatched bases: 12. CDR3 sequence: CASSLVINGQGAGGYTF. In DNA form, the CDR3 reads TGTGCCAGCAGCTTAGTAATAAATGGACAGGGGGCGGGAGGCTACACCTTC.

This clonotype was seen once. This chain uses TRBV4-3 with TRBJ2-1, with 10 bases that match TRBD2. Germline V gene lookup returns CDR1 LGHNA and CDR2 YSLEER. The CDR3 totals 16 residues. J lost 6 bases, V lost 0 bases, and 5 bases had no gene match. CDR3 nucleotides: TGCGCCAGCAGCCAAGAGGCCCTAGCGGGGGTCAATGAGCAGTTCTTC. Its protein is CASSQEALAGVNEQFF.

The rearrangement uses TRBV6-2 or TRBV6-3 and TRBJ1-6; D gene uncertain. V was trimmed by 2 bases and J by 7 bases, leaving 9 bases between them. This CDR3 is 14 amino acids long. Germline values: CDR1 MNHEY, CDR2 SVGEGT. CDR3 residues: CASSYGSANSPLHF. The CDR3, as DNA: TGTGCCAGCAGTTACGGCAGCGCCAATTCACCCCTCCACTTT.

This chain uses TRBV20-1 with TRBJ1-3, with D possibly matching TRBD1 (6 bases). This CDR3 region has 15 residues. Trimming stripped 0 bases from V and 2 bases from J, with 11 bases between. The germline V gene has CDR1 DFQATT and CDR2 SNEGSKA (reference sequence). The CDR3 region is CSARDMRGAGNTIYF. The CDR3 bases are TGCAGTGCTAGAGATATGAGGGGGGCTGGAAACACCATATATTTT.

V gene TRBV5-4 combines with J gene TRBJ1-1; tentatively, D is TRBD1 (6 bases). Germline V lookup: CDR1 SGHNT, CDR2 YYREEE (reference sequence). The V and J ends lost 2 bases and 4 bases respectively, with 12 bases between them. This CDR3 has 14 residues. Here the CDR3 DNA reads TGTGCCAGCAGCTTTAGATGGGGGCTCACTGAAGCTTTCTTT. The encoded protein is CASSFRWGLTEAFF.

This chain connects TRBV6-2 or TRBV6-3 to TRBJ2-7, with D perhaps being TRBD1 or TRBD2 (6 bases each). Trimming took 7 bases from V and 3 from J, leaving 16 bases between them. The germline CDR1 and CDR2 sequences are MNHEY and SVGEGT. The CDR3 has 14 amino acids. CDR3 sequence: CASTPGAWSYEQYF. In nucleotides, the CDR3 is TGTGCCAGCACTCCGGGGGCTTGGAGCTACGAGCAGTACTTC.

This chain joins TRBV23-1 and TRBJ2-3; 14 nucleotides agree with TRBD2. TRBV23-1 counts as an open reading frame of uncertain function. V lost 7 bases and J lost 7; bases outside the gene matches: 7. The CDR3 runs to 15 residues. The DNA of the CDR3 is TGCGCCAGCAACCCGACTAGCGGGGGGGCTAATACGCAGTATTTT. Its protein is CASNPTSGGANTQYF.

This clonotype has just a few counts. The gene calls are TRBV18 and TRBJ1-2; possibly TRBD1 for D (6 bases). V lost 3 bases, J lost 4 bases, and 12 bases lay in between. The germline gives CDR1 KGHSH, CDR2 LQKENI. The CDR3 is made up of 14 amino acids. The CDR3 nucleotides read TGTGCCAGCTCACCGCCGGGACATCGCTATGGCTACACCTTC. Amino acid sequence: CASSPPGHRYGYTF.

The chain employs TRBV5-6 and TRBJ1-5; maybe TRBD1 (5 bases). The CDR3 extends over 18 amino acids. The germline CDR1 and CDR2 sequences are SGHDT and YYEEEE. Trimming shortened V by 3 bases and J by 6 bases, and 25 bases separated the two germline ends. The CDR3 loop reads CASSYWGEPSREGQPQHF. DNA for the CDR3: TGTGCCAGCAGCTATTGGGGGGAGCCGAGCAGGGAGGGTCAGCCCCAGCATTTT.

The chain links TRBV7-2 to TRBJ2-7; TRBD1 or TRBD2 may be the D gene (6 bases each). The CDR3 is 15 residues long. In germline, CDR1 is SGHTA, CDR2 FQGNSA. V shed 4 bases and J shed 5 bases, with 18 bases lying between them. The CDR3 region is CASSSGALSTHEQYF. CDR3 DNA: TGTGCCAGCAGCTCGGGGGCACTTTCCACCCACGAGCAGTACTTC.

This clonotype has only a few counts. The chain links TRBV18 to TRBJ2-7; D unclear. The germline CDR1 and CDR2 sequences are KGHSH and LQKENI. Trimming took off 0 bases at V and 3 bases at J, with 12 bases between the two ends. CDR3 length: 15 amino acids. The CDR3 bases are TGTGCCAGCTCACCACCAGGCCAACCCATCTACGAGCAGTACTTC. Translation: CASSPPGQPIYEQYF.

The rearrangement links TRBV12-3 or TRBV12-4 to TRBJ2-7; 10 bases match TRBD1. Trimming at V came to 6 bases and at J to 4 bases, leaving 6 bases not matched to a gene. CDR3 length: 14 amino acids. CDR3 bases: TGTGCCAGCAGCCAGGGGGGACAGGGGTACGAGCAGTACTTC. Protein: CASSQGGQGYEQYF.

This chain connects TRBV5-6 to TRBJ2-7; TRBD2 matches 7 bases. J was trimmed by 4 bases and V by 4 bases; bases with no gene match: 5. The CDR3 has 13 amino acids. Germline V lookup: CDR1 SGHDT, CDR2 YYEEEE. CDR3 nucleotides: TGTGCCAGCAGCCCCTGGGAGGGGTACGAGCAGTACTTC. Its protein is CASSPWEGYEQYF.